This T cell receptor (beta chain) was obtained from a study of blood T cells in healthy people across ages. Worth noting for this clonotype: Its antigen is as yet unknown.

Through a sample-barcoded 5' primer and a J-beta primer mix, a second PCR was run for roughly 6 to 11 cycles. A minimum of 2.5 million CDR3-containing paired-end reads was obtained for each sample. TCRdb processed the 5' RACE reads anew with MiXCR; each CDR3 protein has one entry. The data show some 1,000,000 distinct CDR3 sequences, with approximately 25% seen just once and about 0.8% held by the top ten. With each sample, at least 5 micrograms of total RNA were extracted. The ends were cut back, 5 bases at V and 4 bases at J, with 14 bases in the middle. Germline CDR1 and CDR2: DFQATT and SNEGSKA (reference sequence). The length of the CDR3 is 13 residues. Findings and limits, study-wide: Any changes in expanded clonotypes were possibly confounded, as donor CMV status remained unknown.

These data also featured in a second study, about T cells of mothers and their children. This second study says: Unrelated mother-child pairs always had slightly, but never significantly, lower normalized overlap than related pairs.

This chain uses TRBV20-1 with TRBJ2-5; D might be TRBD1 (6 bases). Sequencing was performed on blood. The origin of this receptor is a girl aged 2-9 years in good health. The CDR3 DNA sequence: TGCAGTGCTCCGACAGGCTCGGGAGAGACCCAGTACTTC. Amino acids: CSAPTGSGETQYF.